This TCR beta chain was observed in a study of cytomegalovirus exposure and HLA in healthy donors. Study outcomes and limitations: With high specificity and sensitivity, the classifier reportedly diagnosed cytomegalovirus status. Rare sequences made up most TCRs, while some public TCRs were found in many donors.

CDR1 is SGHDT, CDR2 YYEEEE, per germline. This CDR3 comprises 18 residues. V was pared by 1 base and J by 2 bases, with 18 bases between. As concerns this clone: The antigen is undetermined.

Some clones are missing from TCRdb's copy, which holds only in-frame ones; the method was immunoSEQ multiplex PCR. The sample includes a few hundred thousand clones, nearly 90% seen only once; the top ten take around 0.96%. The TCR originated in a man aged 30 to 45 in good health and CMV-seronegative. The sequenced sample consisted of PBMCs. The rearrangement joins TRBV5-6 to TRBJ2-2; D possibly corresponds to TRBD1 (6 bases). For the CDR3, the DNA is TGTGCCAGCAGCTTGTTGATAACAGGGATTAGTAACACCGGGGAGCTGTTTTTT. Its protein is CASSLLITGISNTGELFF.